Below are 19 T cell receptor beta chains sequenced from a single sample in a study of blood T cell repertoires in COVID-19. Produced via immunoSEQ multiplex PCR; TCRdb's table is partial and in-frame only. The sample contains about 110,000 clones, 84% of which appear only once. Material: peripheral blood. The receptors come from a woman between 50 and 59 years old with acute or convalescent COVID-19.

The V gene is TRBV3-1 (or the pseudogene TRBV3-2), the J gene TRBJ2-7; a possible D gene is TRBD2 (7 bases). The CDR3 length is 16 residues. Trimming took off 4 bases at V and 3 bases at J, with 19 bases between the two ends. The germline V gene encodes CDR1 LGHDT and CDR2 YNNKEL (reference sequence). CDR3 nucleotide sequence: TGTGCCAGCAGCCCCGGGGGGCGCCGGGGAGTCTACGAGCAGTACTTC. Its protein is CASSPGGRRGVYEQYF.

As DNA, the CDR3 is TGTGCCAGCAGCTTAGGTGTGAACAGGGGGCGAGGAAACACCATATATTTT. It encodes CASSLGVNRGRGNTIYF. The chain uses TRBV7-6 and TRBJ1-3, with 9 bases that match TRBD1. Unmatched junction bases numbered 8, after V lost 1 base and J lost 4 bases. This CDR3 is 17 amino acids long. Germline V gene lookup returns CDR1 SGHVS and CDR2 FNYEAQ.

The CDR3 DNA follows: TGTGCCAGCACCCTAGGGACAGGCACTGGCTACACCTTC. The encoded protein is CASTLGTGTGYTF. The gene calls are TRBV25-1 and TRBJ1-2; TRBD1 aligns across 8 bases. The germline V gene encodes CDR1 MGHDK and CDR2 SYGVNS. V shed 7 bases, J shed 7 bases, and the junction held 8 bases outside the gene matches. The CDR3 spans 13 residues.

This chain connects TRBV5-1 to TRBJ2-1; TRBD1 might be the D (6 bases). V lost 0 bases and J lost 8, with 12 bases in between. CDR3 length: 14 residues. Per the germline V gene, CDR1 is SGHRS and CDR2 is YFSETQ. The DNA of the CDR3 is TGCGCCAGCAGCTTGGCCACAGGGTTGGATGAGCAGTTCTTC. It is translated as CASSLATGLDEQFF.

The count of this clone is one. The rearrangement uses TRBV27 and TRBJ2-1; 8 positions agree with TRBD1. V shed 6 bases, J shed 5 bases, and the junction held 18 bases outside the gene matches. The CDR3 covers 18 residues. Looked up from germline, CDR1 is MNHEY and CDR2 is SMNVEV (reference sequence). DNA of the CDR3: TGTGCCAGCAGCCCGTATGCCATTGGGACAGGCCTTAACAATGAGCAGTTCTTC. Amino acid sequence: CASSPYAIGTGLNNEQFF.

V usage is TRBV6-1 and J usage is TRBJ2-5, with D tentatively TRBD2 (6 bases). The CDR3 is 15 residues long. CDR1 and CDR2 (germline): MNHNS, SASEGT. V was cut by 5 bases and J by 1 base, with 14 bases left in between. CDR3 in DNA: TGTGCCAGCAGTTCGGGCGGGGTCGGCCAAGAGACCCAGTACTTC. Its translation: CASSSGGVGQETQYF.

The chain joins TRBV5-3 to TRBJ1-4, with 7 bases that match TRBD1. TRBV5-3 is an ORF; its function is uncertain. The CDR3 loop spans 17 amino acids. Losses at the gene ends were 4 bases for V and 4 bases for J; bases not matched to a gene: 13. In nucleotides, the CDR3 is TGTGCCAGAAGCCACAACAACGACAGGGACTGTAATGAAAAACTGTTTTTT. Its translation: CARSHNNDRDCNEKLFF.

The J gene is TRBJ1-1, the V gene TRBV2; tentatively, D is TRBD1 (5 bases). The V gene's germline CDR1 is SNHLY and CDR2 FYNNEI. The CDR3 length is 15 residues. Trimming removed 6 bases at V and 0 bases at J, with 14 bases between. The CDR3 sequence is CASRRQPRMNTEAFF. DNA of the CDR3: TGTGCCAGCAGGCGACAGCCGAGAATGAACACTGAAGCTTTCTTT.

The rearrangement joins TRBV9 to TRBJ2-2; maybe TRBD2 (5 bases). The ends were cut back, 2 bases at V and 7 bases at J, with 9 bases in the middle. From germline, CDR1 is SGDLS and CDR2 YYNGEE. This CDR3 region has 13 residues. CDR3 region: CASSVKEDGELFF. CDR3 nucleotide sequence: TGTGCCAGCAGCGTGAAGGAGGACGGGGAGCTGTTTTTT.

J is TRBJ1-5 and V is TRBV19; D is undetermined. CDR1 and CDR2 from the germline V gene are LNHDA and SQIVND (reference sequence). The CDR3 runs 13 residues. Trimming cost V 4 bases and J 4 bases, with 8 bases left between them. In DNA form, the CDR3 reads TGTGCCAGTAGTAGAGATCGGAATCAGCCCCAGCATTTT. Its protein product is CASSRDRNQPQHF.

The CDR3 nucleotides read TGTGCCAGCAGTGATCAGACAGGAGCTGGAGACTACACCTTC. Translation gives CASSDQTGAGDYTF. The chain joins TRBV6-1 to TRBJ1-2; a possible D gene is TRBD1 (6 bases). This CDR3 has 14 amino acids. Germline V gene data show CDR1 as MNHNS and CDR2 as SASEGT. V lost 3 bases and J 10 bases, leaving 18 bases between the germline ends.

The V call is TRBV5-1, the J call TRBJ2-4; possible D gene TRBD2, 5 bases. The CDR3 loop spans 14 amino acids. CDR1 is SGHRS and CDR2 is YFSETQ in the germline V gene. V was cut by 2 bases and J by 9 bases, with 15 bases left in between. CDR3 sequence (DNA): TGCGCCAGCAGCTTAGGTCAGGACTTCGTCATTCAGTACTTC. It yields the protein CASSLGQDFVIQYF.

The chain couples TRBV6-4 to TRBJ2-3, with D possibly being TRBD2 (5 bases). Trimming pared 3 bases from V and 8 bases from J, leaving 15 bases between. Germline assignment: CDR1 MRHNA and CDR2 SNTAGT. The length of the CDR3 is 14 residues. The chain's CDR3 is CASSEKVARGTQYF. CDR3 nucleotide sequence: TGTGCCAGCAGTGAAAAGGTGGCTCGGGGTACGCAGTATTTT.

The V and J genes are TRBV18 and TRBJ1-1, with D uncertain. V was pared by 3 bases and J by 3 bases, with 8 bases between. The germline CDR1 and CDR2 sequences are KGHSH and LQKENI. CDR3 length: 13 amino acids. The CDR3 DNA reads as TGTGCCAGCTCACCGTCGGCGGACACTGAAGCTTTCTTT. This encodes CASSPSADTEAFF.

This chain links TRBV5-1 with TRBJ2-5, with 11 positions matching TRBD2. Looked up from germline, CDR1 is SGHRS and CDR2 is YFSETQ. The CDR3 has 16 residues. Germline trimming cut 3 bases from V and 5 bases from J; bases unmatched to any gene: 9. The CDR3 DNA reads TGCGCCAGCAGCTCCCGCCCTAGCGGGGGGTTGGAGACCCAGTACTTC. This codes for CASSSRPSGGLETQYF.

This sequence joins TRBV28 and TRBJ1-1; 7 nucleotides agree with TRBD1. V trimming: 3 bases; J trimming: 7 bases; junction bases outside the gene matches: 5. This CDR3 is built from 13 residues. Germline V CDR1 and CDR2: MDHEN, SYDVKM. The CDR3 spells CASSLAGTVEAFF. The CDR3 DNA sequence: TGTGCCAGCAGTTTGGCAGGGACAGTTGAAGCTTTCTTT.

This clone is a singleton in its sample. The chain has TRBV2 and TRBJ1-1; 10 bases align to TRBD1. Germline values: CDR1 SNHLY, CDR2 FYNNEI. The ends lost 6 bases at V and 7 bases at J; junction bases unmatched: 11. CDR3 length: 15 amino acids. The CDR3 is CASRDGQGGAGEAFF. The CDR3 DNA is TGTGCCAGCAGGGACGGACAGGGGGGAGCGGGTGAAGCTTTCTTT.

The chain recombines TRBV5-1 with TRBJ1-2, with D possibly TRBD1 on 6 matching bases. The germline V gene encodes CDR1 SGHRS and CDR2 YFSETQ. Deletions cut 0 bases from V and 8 bases from J, with 17 bases between. The CDR3 is 15 amino acids. The CDR3 spells CASSLVVTGSRGYTF. As DNA, the CDR3 is TGCGCCAGCAGCTTGGTAGTGACAGGTTCAAGGGGCTACACCTTC.

The chain uses TRBV10-1 and TRBJ1-6; tentatively, D is TRBD1 (6 bases). The CDR3 totals 13 residues. The V and J ends lost 3 bases and 14 bases respectively, with 14 bases between them. From germline, CDR1 is WNHNN and CDR2 SYGVQD (reference sequence). DNA of the CDR3: TGCGCCAGCAGTGACAGGCATGGGGGCACCCTCCACTTT. This translates into CASSDRHGGTLHF.